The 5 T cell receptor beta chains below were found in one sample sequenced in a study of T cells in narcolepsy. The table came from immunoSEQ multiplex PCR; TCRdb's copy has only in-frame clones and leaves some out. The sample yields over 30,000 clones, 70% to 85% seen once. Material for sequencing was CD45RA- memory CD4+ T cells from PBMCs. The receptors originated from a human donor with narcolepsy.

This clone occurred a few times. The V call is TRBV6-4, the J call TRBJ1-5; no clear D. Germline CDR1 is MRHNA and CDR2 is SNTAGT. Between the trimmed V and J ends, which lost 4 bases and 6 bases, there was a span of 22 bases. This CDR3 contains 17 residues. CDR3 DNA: TGTGCCAGCAGTGCCCCTCTTGGTAGCCCAGCCTGTCAGCCCCAGCATTTT. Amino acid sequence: CASSAPLGSPACQPQHF.

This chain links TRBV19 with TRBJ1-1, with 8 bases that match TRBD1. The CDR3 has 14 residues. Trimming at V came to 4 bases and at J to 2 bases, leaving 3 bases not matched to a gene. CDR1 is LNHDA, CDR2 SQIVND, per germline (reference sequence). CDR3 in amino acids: CASSTGGGNTEAFF. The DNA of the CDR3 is TGTGCCAGTAGTACAGGGGGCGGAAACACTGAAGCTTTCTTT. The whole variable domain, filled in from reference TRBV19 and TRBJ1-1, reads DGGITQSPKYLFRKEGQNVTLSCEQNLNHDAMYWYRQDPGQGLRLIYYSQIVNDFQKGDIAEGYSVSREKKESFPLTVTSAQKNPTAFYLCASSTGGGNTEAFFGQGTRLTVV.

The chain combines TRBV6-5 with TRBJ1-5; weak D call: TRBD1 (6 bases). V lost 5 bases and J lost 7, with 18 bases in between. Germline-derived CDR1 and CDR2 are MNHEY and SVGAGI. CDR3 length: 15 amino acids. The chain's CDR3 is CASSHVGQGQQPQHF. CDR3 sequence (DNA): TGTGCCAGCAGTCATGTAGGGCAGGGGCAGCAGCCCCAGCATTTT.

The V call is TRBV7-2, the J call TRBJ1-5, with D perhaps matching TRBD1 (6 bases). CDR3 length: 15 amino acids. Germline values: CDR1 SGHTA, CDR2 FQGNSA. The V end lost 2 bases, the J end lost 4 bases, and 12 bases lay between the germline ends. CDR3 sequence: CASSLQGRGNQPQHF. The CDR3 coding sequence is TGTGCCAGCAGCTTACAGGGCAGGGGAAATCAGCCCCAGCATTTT.

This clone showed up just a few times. The CDR3 is CAISDKGSSGNTIYF. Here the CDR3 DNA reads TGTGCCATCAGTGACAAGGGAAGCTCTGGAAACACCATATATTTT. The chain uses TRBV10-3 and TRBJ1-3; D gene ambiguous. Trimming took 3 bases from V and 0 from J, leaving 9 bases between them. The CDR3 totals 15 residues. Looked up from germline, CDR1 is ENHRY and CDR2 is SYGVKD.